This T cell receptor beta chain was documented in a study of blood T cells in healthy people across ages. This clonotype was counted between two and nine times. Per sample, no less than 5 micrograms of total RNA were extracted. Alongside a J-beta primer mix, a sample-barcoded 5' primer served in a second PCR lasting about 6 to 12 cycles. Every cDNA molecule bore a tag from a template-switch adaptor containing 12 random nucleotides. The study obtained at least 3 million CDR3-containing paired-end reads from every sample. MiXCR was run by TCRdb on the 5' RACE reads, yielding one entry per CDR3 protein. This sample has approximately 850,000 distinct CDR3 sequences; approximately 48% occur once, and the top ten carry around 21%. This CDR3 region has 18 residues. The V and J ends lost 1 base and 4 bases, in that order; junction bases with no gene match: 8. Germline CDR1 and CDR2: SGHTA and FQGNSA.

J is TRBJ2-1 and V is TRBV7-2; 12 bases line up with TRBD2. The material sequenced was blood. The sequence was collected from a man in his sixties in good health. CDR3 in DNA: TGTGCCAGCAGCTTAGGCCTGACTAGCGGGGGCCAATACAATGAGCAGTTCTTC. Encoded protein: CASSLGLTSGGQYNEQFF. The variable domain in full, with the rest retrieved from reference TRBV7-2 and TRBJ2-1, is GAGVSQSPSNKVTEKGKDVELRCDPISGHTALYWYRQSLGQGLEFLIYFQGNSAPDKSGLPSDRFSAERTGGSVSTLTIQRTQQEDSAVYLCASSLGLTSGGQYNEQFFGPGTRLTVL.